This T cell receptor (beta chain) was obtained from a study of T cell repertoires in cytomegalovirus infection (dated by TCRdb to about 2019). Regarding the complete study: The HLA type of each donor mattered for the analysis, because public TCR beta signatures pointed to carriage of CMV infection along with the matching HLA type. Broad study findings and their caveats: Carriers of CMV infection plus the relevant HLA type were discriminated by the cumulative frequency of public TCR beta family members in the study cohort and in an independent roughly 350-donor cohort. In the ex vivo response, HLA-C-restricted CMV-specific TCR beta clonotypes were dominant, and in two of eight donors the single most frequent clonotype came from this HLA-C-restricted group.

The reads were generated on an Illumina HiSeq 1500. TCRdb applied fastp at Q25 and MiXCR to the public reads, then kept only in-frame beta chains. Here each entry gathers all rows of one CDR3 protein and keeps the most common genes and DNA. For this sample there are roughly 630,000 distinct CDR3 sequences; less than 25% appear just once. The ten largest clones represent around 8% of the sample. A word on this clonotype: The clone's antigen remains unknown. Base quality data are lacking; no much larger clone is found one base away.

CDR1 MNHEY and CDR2 SMNVEV are derived from the germline V gene (reference sequence). The V end loses 4 bases and the J end loses 5 bases, and a stretch of 10 bases separates them. The CDR3 spans 13 residues, from the cysteine through the phenylalanine. The DNA shown is the 39-base CDR3, in frame from base 1. The rearranged chain carries TRBV27 and TRBJ2-3, with no confident D gene call. The TCR comes from a human donor in good health (CMV status not recorded). Some clones in this sample may be carry-over from other donors' samples. The source material was CD8+ T cells from PBMCs. In nucleotide form, the sequence is TGTGCCAGCAGTTCCAGATCAGGAGATACGCAGTATTTT. This sequence encodes CASSSRSGDTQYF.